This T cell receptor beta chain is from a study of blood T cells in healthy people across ages. The study's findings and limits: When set beside aged donors, long-lived donors presented more naive CD4+ cells and higher diversity. In the absence of known donor CMV status, changes in expanded clonotypes were possibly confounded.

The trim removed 3 bases at V and 4 bases at J, leaving 9 bases unmatched. The germline gives CDR1 DFQATT, CDR2 SNEGSKA (reference sequence). There are 15 residues in the CDR3. PCR was performed a second time for about 6 to 11 cycles using a sample-barcoded 5' primer and a J-beta primer mix. TCRdb called the 5' RACE reads again in MiXCR, with one record for every CDR3 protein. Of 900,000 to 950,000 distinct CDR3 sequences listed, under 35% are singletons. Notes on this clonotype: What it binds is unknown.

The same specimen was also included in a second study, on T cells of mothers and their children. From that paper: Donors comprised three healthy Caucasian mothers plus their six children.

This chain joins TRBV20-1 and TRBJ2-5, with TRBD2 identical over 9 bases. The origin of this receptor is a woman aged 40-49 years in good health. Input material: blood. CDR3 in amino acids: CSARPSGTTLETQYF. The CDR3 bases are TGCAGTGCTAGGCCTAGCGGGACAACGTTAGAGACCCAGTACTTC.